The clone carrying this TCR beta chain was recorded a few times. The CDR3 has 11 residues. V lost 5 bases to trimming and J lost 8 bases, with 8 bases between them. Per the germline V gene, CDR1 is KGHSH and CDR2 is LQKENI. The source of the sample is a study of T-cell reconstitution after alpha-beta-depleted transplantation in children. Preparation of the TCRbeta library was carried out with unique molecular identifiers. TCRdb reprocessed the PCR reads via MiXCR and lists one record per CDR3 protein. Among about 510,000 distinct CDR3 sequences, more than 9.5% were seen once, and the ten largest hold 14%.

Sequencing was performed on PBMCs, mostly from graft donor cells, taken 180 days after TCRalphabeta/CD19-depleted stem cell transplant. The TCR sequence derives from a female patient aged 2-10 years who had a stem cell transplant for aplastic anemia, so the T cells may come from the graft donor. This rearrangement joins TRBV18 to TRBJ2-3; D perhaps matches TRBD2 (6 bases). Here the CDR3 DNA reads TGTGCCAGCTCAAGGGACTTTACGCAGTATTTT. Its protein product is CASSRDFTQYF.